This T cell receptor beta chain stems from a study of blood T cell repertoires in COVID-19. Study-wide background: The United States, Italy and Spain supplied acute and convalescent COVID-19 samples. T cells, B-cell-depleted T cells, or PBMCs supplied cDNA or gDNA.

Authors' methods: Using reference gene primer amplification, nucleated cell counts were estimated. Only in-frame clones appear in the TCRdb table, and some are missing; sequencing was by immunoSEQ multiplex PCR. The DNA was the basis for D and trimming; V, J and clone size are from that table. The sample consists of about 300,000 clones, roughly nine tenths of them appearing once. What was sequenced was peripheral blood. The TCR was taken from a man aged 18 to 29 with active or convalescent COVID-19.

As DNA, the CDR3 is TGTGCCAGCAGTCTTCGACAGGATACGCAGTATTTT. This encodes CASSLRQDTQYF. The J gene is TRBJ2-3, the V gene TRBV6-5, with TRBD1 as a possible D gene (5 bases). V was clipped by 5 bases and J by 6 bases, with 9 bases between them. This CDR3 has 12 residues. Germline CDR1 reads MNHEY; CDR2 reads SVGAGI.